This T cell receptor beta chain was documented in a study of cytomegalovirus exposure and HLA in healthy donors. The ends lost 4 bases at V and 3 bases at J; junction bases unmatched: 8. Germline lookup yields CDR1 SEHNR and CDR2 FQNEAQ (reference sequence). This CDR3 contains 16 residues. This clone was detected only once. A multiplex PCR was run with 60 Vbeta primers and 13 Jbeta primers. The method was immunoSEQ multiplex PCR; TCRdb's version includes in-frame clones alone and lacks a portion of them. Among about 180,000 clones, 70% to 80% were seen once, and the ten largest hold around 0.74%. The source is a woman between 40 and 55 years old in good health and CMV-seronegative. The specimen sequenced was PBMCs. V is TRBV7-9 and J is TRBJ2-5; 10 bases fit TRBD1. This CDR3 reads CASSSTSGQGKETQYF. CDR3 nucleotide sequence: TGTGCCAGCAGCTCTACTTCGGGACAGGGGAAAGAGACCCAGTACTTC.